This is a list of T cell receptor beta chains from one sample in a study of cytomegalovirus exposure and HLA in healthy donors. TCRdb's copy holds only in-frame clones and misses some; the assay was immunoSEQ multiplex PCR. The table lists around 140,000 clones, around 70% of them singletons. The specimen was PBMCs. Receptors originate from a woman aged 60 to 75 in good health and CMV-seropositive. CDR3s include the opening cysteine and the closing phenylalanine or tryptophan. D genes are given only for firm matches. Clone sizes are given selectively: once, few, many, or a class where the clone is expanded.

j_call: TRBJ2-3
clone_size: -
d_call: TRBD2
v_call: TRBV28
cdr3_aa: CASRRQGGSGSGGDTQYF
cdr3_nt: TGTGCCAGCAGACGTCAAGGAGGTAGCGGGAGCGGGGGAGATACGCAGTATTTT

j_call: TRBJ1-5
clone_size: few
d_call: -
v_call: TRBV18
cdr3_aa: CASSPTDSNQPQHF
cdr3_nt: TGTGCCAGCTCTCCGACAGATAGCAATCAGCCCCAGCATTTT

j_call: TRBJ2-1
clone_size: few
d_call: TRBD2
v_call: TRBV5-1
cdr3_aa: CASSLGSGAGGYNEQFF
cdr3_nt: TGCGCCAGCAGCTTGGGGTCGGGGGCGGGAGGCTACAATGAGCAGTTCTTC

j_call: TRBJ2-1
clone_size: -
d_call: -
v_call: TRBV7-8
cdr3_aa: CASSLDPSAYNEQFF
cdr3_nt: TGTGCCAGCAGCTTAGACCCTAGCGCTTACAATGAGCAGTTCTTC

j_call: TRBJ2-6
clone_size: -
d_call: TRBD1
v_call: TRBV4-2
cdr3_aa: CASSQERQGASGANVLTF
cdr3_nt: TGTGCCAGCAGCCAGGAGAGACAGGGGGCGTCTGGGGCCAACGTCCTGACTTTC

j_call: TRBJ1-5
clone_size: -
d_call: -
v_call: TRBV9
cdr3_aa: CASSAGHWNQPQHF
cdr3_nt: TGTGCCAGCAGCGCGGGACACTGGAATCAGCCCCAGCATTTT

j_call: TRBJ2-7
clone_size: few
d_call: -
v_call: TRBV12-2
cdr3_aa: CASRLAGQASSYEQYF
cdr3_nt: TGTGCAAGTCGCTTAGCGGGGCAGGCGAGCTCCTACGAGCAGTACTTC

j_call: TRBJ2-7
clone_size: -
d_call: TRBD2
v_call: TRBV2
cdr3_aa: CASSDLAGGYDEQYF
cdr3_nt: TGTGCCAGCAGTGACCTTGCGGGAGGATACGACGAGCAGTACTTC

j_call: TRBJ2-1
clone_size: -
d_call: -
v_call: TRBV19
cdr3_aa: CASRRESYNEQFF
cdr3_nt: TGTGCCAGCAGGCGGGAATCCTACAATGAGCAGTTCTTC

j_call: TRBJ1-2
clone_size: -
d_call: -
v_call: TRBV6-6
cdr3_aa: CASTLGTYGYTF
cdr3_nt: TGTGCCAGCACCCTGGGGACATATGGCTACACCTTC

j_call: TRBJ2-7
clone_size: -
d_call: TRBD1
v_call: TRBV6-1
cdr3_aa: CASSRDRPYEQYF
cdr3_nt: TGTGCCAGCAGCCGGGACAGGCCCTACGAGCAGTACTTC

j_call: TRBJ1-2
clone_size: few
d_call: TRBD1
v_call: TRBV27
cdr3_aa: CASSSGQGYGYTF
cdr3_nt: TGTGCCAGCAGTTCGGGACAGGGGTATGGCTACACCTTC

j_call: TRBJ1-2
clone_size: few
d_call: TRBD1
v_call: TRBV28
cdr3_aa: CASTSTGAGGYTF
cdr3_nt: TGTGCCAGCACCTCTACAGGGGCGGGTGGCTACACCTTC

j_call: TRBJ1-1
clone_size: few
d_call: -
v_call: TRBV5-1
cdr3_aa: CASKHLGGSRTEAFF
cdr3_nt: TGCGCCAGCAAACACCTGGGAGGCAGTCGGACTGAAGCTTTCTTT

j_call: TRBJ2-2
clone_size: -
d_call: -
v_call: TRBV9
cdr3_aa: CASSAGNTGELFF
cdr3_nt: TGTGCCAGCAGCGCGGGGAACACCGGGGAGCTGTTTTTT

j_call: TRBJ1-2
clone_size: few
d_call: -
v_call: TRBV25-1
cdr3_aa: CASSEGTGPHYGYTF
cdr3_nt: TGTGCCAGCAGTGAAGGAACAGGTCCTCACTATGGCTACACCTTC

j_call: TRBJ2-6
clone_size: -
d_call: TRBD1
v_call: TRBV28
cdr3_aa: CASRLTLPGGTGGTGANVLTF
cdr3_nt: TGTGCCAGCAGATTAACCCTACCAGGGGGGACAGGGGGGACTGGGGCCAACGTCCTGACTTTC

j_call: TRBJ2-5
clone_size: -
d_call: -
v_call: TRBV28
cdr3_aa: CASSLGTRGQETQYF
cdr3_nt: TGTGCCAGCAGTTTAGGGACCAGGGGCCAAGAGACCCAGTACTTC

j_call: TRBJ2-4
clone_size: -
d_call: -
v_call: TRBV10-1
cdr3_aa: CASSVTAGNIQYF
cdr3_nt: TGCGCCAGCAGTGTTACGGCGGGAAACATTCAGTACTTC

j_call: TRBJ1-1
clone_size: -
d_call: -
v_call: TRBV9
cdr3_aa: CASSASDSLNTEAFF
cdr3_nt: TGTGCCAGCAGCGCATCCGACAGCCTGAACACTGAAGCTTTCTTT

j_call: TRBJ2-1
clone_size: once
d_call: -
v_call: TRBV11-2
cdr3_aa: CASSQGLSYNEQFF
cdr3_nt: TGTGCCAGCAGCCAGGGCCTCTCCTACAATGAGCAGTTCTTC

j_call: TRBJ2-1
clone_size: -
d_call: -
v_call: TRBV10-1
cdr3_aa: CASSDGGTINEQFF
cdr3_nt: TGCGCCAGCAGTGATGGAGGGACCATCAATGAGCAGTTCTTC

j_call: TRBJ1-2
clone_size: -
d_call: -
v_call: TRBV28
cdr3_aa: CASSLYTAGAYGYTF
cdr3_nt: TGTGCCAGCAGTTTATATACGGCAGGGGCCTATGGCTACACCTTC

j_call: TRBJ2-5
clone_size: -
d_call: -
v_call: TRBV4-2
cdr3_aa: CASSQEGGETQYF
cdr3_nt: TGTGCCAGCAGCCAAGAGGGGGGAGAGACCCAGTACTTC